A single sample is the source of the 18 T cell receptor beta chains below, sequenced in a study of blood T cell repertoires in COVID-19. Generated by immunoSEQ multiplex PCR, the TCRdb table keeps only in-frame clones and is missing some. This table has 300,000 or so clones, roughly 85% appearing once. The sequenced sample consisted of PBMCs or T cells enriched from blood (not recorded which). These receptors all come from a woman aged 35 to 49 with acute COVID-19.

This clone was recorded a few times. The chain has TRBV4-2 and TRBJ2-1; 7 bases align to TRBD2. In germline, CDR1 is LGHNA, CDR2 YNFKEQ. Germline trimming cut 3 bases from V and 6 bases from J; bases unmatched to any gene: 11. The CDR3 consists of 16 residues. DNA of the CDR3: TGTGCCAGCAGCCAGCCTGGGAGGGCCTCTGGCAATGAGCAGTTCTTC. Protein: CASSQPGRASGNEQFF.

This chain uses TRBV24-1 with TRBJ2-7, with 10 bases matching TRBD2. The germline CDR1 and CDR2 sequences are KGHDR and SFDVKD. The CDR3 is 15 residues long. V lost 4 bases and J lost 5; bases outside the gene matches: 7. DNA for the CDR3: TGTGCCACCAGTGACCCGGGACTAGCGTCGAACGAGCAGTACTTC. Translating it yields CATSDPGLASNEQYF.

This sequence joins TRBV28 and TRBJ1-2, with 7 bases aligning to TRBD1. Germline V gene sequence: CDR1 MDHEN, CDR2 SYDVKM. V gave up 7 bases and J gave up 8 bases; unmatched junction bases: 7. The CDR3 totals 12 residues. CDR3 in amino acids: CASMRGRMGYTF. As DNA, the CDR3 is TGTGCCAGCATGAGGGGGCGAATGGGCTACACCTTC.

The rearrangement links TRBV6-1 to TRBJ2-3, with unresolved D. CDR3 size: 17 residues. V was clipped by 4 bases and J by 1 base, with 18 bases between them. Germline V gene lookup returns CDR1 MNHNS and CDR2 SASEGT. The CDR3 DNA reads as TGTGCCAGCAGTGTAAACCCAGCAGGTCTGGGCACAGATACGCAGTATTTT. Translation: CASSVNPAGLGTDTQYF.

The chain carries TRBV3-1 (or the pseudogene TRBV3-2) and TRBJ2-5, with 10 nucleotides matching TRBD2. This CDR3 is 15 amino acids long. V lost 1 base and J lost 4; bases outside the gene matches: 3. From germline, CDR1 is LGHDT and CDR2 YNNKEL (reference sequence). As DNA, the CDR3 is TGTGCCAGCAGCCAAGGGCCTAGCGGGGGAGAGACCCAGTACTTC. It encodes CASSQGPSGGETQYF.

The rearrangement joins TRBV12-5 to TRBJ2-7; a possible D gene is TRBD2 (5 bases). The CDR3 runs 14 residues. CDR1 and CDR2 from the germline V gene are LGHNT and FRNRAP. V was shortened by 6 bases and J by 3 bases, with 15 bases between the two germline ends. The CDR3, as DNA: TGTGCTAGTGGCCCAACGGACGGACTCTACGAGCAGTACTTC. It specifies CASGPTDGLYEQYF.

Here the CDR3 DNA reads TGTGCCAGCAGAGGACTAGCGGGAGCTGCCACCCCCTACGAGCAGTACTTC. Protein: CASRGLAGAATPYEQYF. The rearrangement joins TRBV11-2 to TRBJ2-7; 13 bases agree with TRBD2. The germline V gene encodes CDR1 SGHAT and CDR2 FQNNGV. The CDR3 loop spans 17 amino acids. V was clipped by 6 bases and J by 2 bases; unmatched bases: 10.

This chain uses TRBV6-5 with TRBJ1-3; TRBD1 agrees at 7 bases. V lost 2 bases and J lost 5; bases outside the gene matches: 3. Germline V gene data show CDR1 as MNHEY and CDR2 as SVGAGI. This CDR3 spans 14 amino acids. The CDR3 region has the DNA TGTGCCAGCAGTTACGACAGGGACCGAAACACCATATATTTT. Amino acid sequence: CASSYDRDRNTIYF.

The V and J genes are TRBV28 and TRBJ2-3; 9 nucleotides agree with TRBD1. Unmatched junction bases numbered 5, after V lost 3 bases and J lost 1 base. Germline-derived CDR1 and CDR2 are MDHEN and SYDVKM. The length of the CDR3 is 16 residues. DNA for the CDR3: TGTGCCAGCAGTTTCCGGTGGACAGGGGGCACAGATACGCAGTATTTT. Translated, it gives CASSFRWTGGTDTQYF.

The genes are TRBV6-6 and TRBJ2-5; 12 bases align to TRBD2. Germline trimming cut 4 bases from V and 5 bases from J; bases unmatched to any gene: 5. Germline V CDR1 and CDR2: MNHNY, SVGAGI (reference sequence). The CDR3 is 15 amino acids. CDR3 nucleotides: TGTGCCAGCAGTTTGGCTAGCGGGGGGGCGGAGACCCAGTACTTC. Protein: CASSLASGGAETQYF.

The rearrangement links TRBV28 to TRBJ1-1; D gene ambiguous. V was cut by 4 bases and J by 1 base, with 10 bases left in between. The CDR3 length is 14 residues. CDR1 and CDR2 (germline): MDHEN, SYDVKM. The CDR3 protein is CASSYTTSNTEAFF. Here the CDR3 DNA reads TGTGCCAGCAGTTATACAACCTCGAACACTGAAGCTTTCTTT. The full variable domain, its missing parts supplied by reference TRBV28 and TRBJ1-1, is DVKVTQSSRYLVKRTGEKVFLECVQDMDHENMFWYRQDPGLGLRLIYFSYDVKMKEKGDIPEGYSVSREKKERFSLILESASTNQTSMYLCASSYTTSNTEAFFGQGTRLTVV.

The chain joins TRBV29-1 to TRBJ2-3, with 8 bases fitting TRBD2. Germline values: CDR1 SQVTM, CDR2 ANQGSEA. The CDR3 sequence is 13 residues long. The V gene end was trimmed by 0 bases and the J gene end by 9 bases; junction bases not matched to a gene: 5. CDR3 coding DNA: TGCAGCGTTGAAGATTTAGCGGGAATGACGCAGTATTTT. It translates to CSVEDLAGMTQYF.

The V and J genes are TRBV2 and TRBJ1-2, with D hard to call. Germline values: CDR1 SNHLY, CDR2 FYNNEI. V lost 5 bases and J lost 2, with 3 bases in between. CDR3 size: 11 residues. CDR3 protein: CASSLNYGYTF. The CDR3 nucleotides read TGTGCCAGCAGTCTAAACTATGGCTACACCTTC. The variable domain in full, completed from reference TRBV2 and TRBJ1-2, reads EPEVTQTPSHQVTQMGQEVILRCVPISNHLYFYWYRQILGQKVEFLVSFYNNEISEKSEIFDDQFSVERPDGSNFTLKIRSTKLEDSAMYFCASSLNYGYTFGSGTRLTVV.

This clone appeared a few times. V and J are TRBV9 and TRBJ2-6; TRBD1 agrees at 10 bases. The CDR3 totals 18 residues. V dropped 0 bases and J dropped 0; count of bases not matched to a gene: 3. Germline assignment: CDR1 SGDLS and CDR2 YYNGEE. CDR3 protein: CASSVGGQGYSGANVLTF. The CDR3 DNA follows: TGTGCCAGCAGCGTAGGGGGACAGGGGTACTCTGGGGCCAACGTCCTGACTTTC.

Regarding this clone: The sample carries other DNA sequences with the same CDR3. The CDR3 here is CASSPRQGTGNTIYF. The CDR3 DNA reads as TGTGCCAGCTCACCACGGCAGGGGACAGGAAACACCATATATTTT. This chain links TRBV18 with TRBJ1-3; weak D call: TRBD1 (6 bases). CDR1 is KGHSH and CDR2 is LQKENI in the germline V gene. Trimming removed 1 base at V and 4 bases at J, with 11 bases between. The CDR3 sequence is 15 residues long.

This rearrangement joins TRBV15 to TRBJ1-3, with TRBD1 matching 11 bases. V shed 3 bases and J 4 bases; nucleotides not matched to a gene: 2. The germline CDR1 and CDR2 sequences are LNHNV and YYDKDF (reference sequence). The CDR3 totals 15 residues. CDR3 sequence: CATSRDRGRGNTIYF. CDR3 DNA sequence: TGTGCCACCAGCAGGGACAGGGGGCGCGGAAACACCATATATTTT.

The chain has TRBV6-2 or TRBV6-3 and TRBJ2-5, with 14 bases identical to TRBD2. CDR1 and CDR2 (germline): MNHEY, SVGEGT. J gave up 1 base and V 2 bases, and 12 bases lay outside the gene matches. CDR3 length equals 20 residues. This CDR3 reads CASSYRPRTSGGPAQETQYF. Written as DNA, the CDR3 is TGTGCCAGCAGTTACCGACCTAGGACTAGCGGGGGGCCCGCCCAAGAGACCCAGTACTTC.

The sample holds a few counts of this clone. V gene TRBV4-3 combines with J gene TRBJ1-1; tentative D call: TRBD1 (5 bases). Trimming pared 1 base from V and 4 bases from J, leaving 13 bases between. Germline assignment: CDR1 LGHNA and CDR2 YSLEER. There are 15 residues in the CDR3. CDR3 sequence: CASSQVAGKSTEAFF. The DNA of the CDR3 is TGCGCCAGCAGCCAAGTAGCAGGGAAGAGCACTGAAGCTTTCTTT.